Listed here are 6 T cell receptor beta chains from one sample, sequenced in a study of regulatory T cells in long-lasting Graves disease (dated by TCRdb to 2020 to 2022). Libraries came from multiplex PCR. Sequenced on an Illumina HiSeq 4000. TCR beta libraries were built with iRepertoire HTBI primers and Arm-PCR amplification of CDR3 regions. In-frame beta chains were kept once TCRdb had trimmed the public reads at Q25 with fastp and called clones with MiXCR. Rows matching on CDR3 protein sequence are summarized as one entry with the most common DNA and genes. The sample table shows roughly 420,000 distinct CDR3 sequences, and 14% are seen once. Approximately 15% of the sample is taken by the ten largest. Reading the label with the study, this specimen's time point is: newly diagnosed GD, antithyroid drugs for less than 3 months. For both TCR sequencing and RNA sequencing, RNA was extracted from PBMCs in TRIzol.

These same records also appear under a second study, on T cells in Graves' hyperthyroidism and ophthalmopathy.

This sample comprised peripheral blood mononuclear cells (PBMCs), obtained at new diagnosis, from a patient treated with antithyroid drugs. The origin of the receptors is a woman aged 50 to 65 with Graves disease. Donor details come from another sample of the same person, matched by shared clones.

Ten or more counts support this clonotype. The V call is TRBV5-1, the J call TRBJ2-3; 14 bases are shared with TRBD2. The CDR3 is 16 residues long. The germline V gene encodes CDR1 SGHRS and CDR2 YFSETQ. Unmatched junction bases numbered 6, after V lost 4 bases and J lost 5 bases. DNA for the CDR3: TGCGCCAGCAGCCCGGGACTAGCGGGAGTAGAAGATACGCAGTATTTT. It yields the protein CASSPGLAGVEDTQYF.

This clonotype was seen more than once but under ten times. Here the CDR3 DNA reads TGTGCCAGCAGCCAGGCAGGGACAGGGGCGTCTGGGGCCAACGTCCTGACTTTC. Its protein product is CASSQAGTGASGANVLTF. The chain has TRBV3-1 and TRBJ2-6; 10 bases are shared with TRBD1. This CDR3 has 18 amino acids. Per germline, CDR1 LGHDT and CDR2 YNNKEL (reference sequence). After removal of 3 bases from V and 1 base from J, the junction contained 6 bases not matched to a gene.

The table lists this clonotype with many counts. V usage is TRBV12-5 and J usage is TRBJ2-4, with a tentative D call TRBD1 (5 bases). Germline CDR1 LGHNT, CDR2 FRNRAP. This CDR3 comprises 19 residues. Trimming pared 3 bases from V and 0 bases from J, leaving 21 bases between. The CDR3 DNA reads as TGTGCTAGTGGTTTAGGGGCCCCGCAGGTCCCCTTAGCCAAAAACATTCAGTACTTC. Protein: CASGLGAPQVPLAKNIQYF.

This clonotype was recorded many times. The gene calls are TRBV10-3 and TRBJ1-5, with TRBD1 matching over 7 bases. The trim removed 5 bases at V and 6 bases at J, leaving 7 bases unmatched. The CDR3 consists of 14 residues. The germline CDR1 and CDR2 sequences are ENHRY and SYGVKD. This CDR3 reads CAISKDRYAQPQHF. The CDR3 bases are TGTGCCATCAGTAAGGACAGGTACGCTCAGCCCCAGCATTTT.

This clonotype has a count of ten or more. V is TRBV20-1 and J is TRBJ2-5, with D possibly matching TRBD1 (6 bases). V was pared by 5 bases and J by 3 bases, with 10 bases between. Germline assignment: CDR1 DFQATT and CDR2 SNEGSKA (reference sequence). The CDR3 sequence is 12 residues long. DNA for the CDR3: TGCAGTGCTCCCAGGGGAAAAGAGACCCAGTACTTC. This codes for CSAPRGKETQYF.

Ten or more counts support this clonotype. This chain connects TRBV29-1 to TRBJ1-1, with D tentatively TRBD1 (6 bases). This CDR3 has 13 amino acids. Germline V gene lookup returns CDR1 SQVTM and CDR2 ANQGSEA. Trimming left V 4 bases short and J 1 base short, with 10 bases between. The CDR3 nucleotides read TGCAGCGTTGTAGGACAGTCGAACACTGAAGCTTTCTTT. It yields the protein CSVVGQSNTEAFF.